This is a list of T cell receptor beta chains from one sample in a study of shared clonotypes between healthy human individuals. Data came from immunoSEQ multiplex PCR; TCRdb stores just in-frame clones and leaves some out. The data show about 2 million clones, approximately 94% seen once. Sequenced material: naive CD8+ T cells sorted from blood. Receptor source: a man aged 18 to 30 in good health. Each CDR3 is given with its conserved first and last residue. D genes are given only for firm matches.

v_gene | d_gene | len | CDR3aa
TRBV5-1 | - | 11 | CASSLDDTQYF
TRBV30 | - | 18 | CAWSSLSRQATYTGELFF
TRBV6-5 | - | 14 | CASSLDRPDTEAFF
TRBV10-2 | TRBD2 | 14 | CASRGLAGFYEQYF
TRBV2 | TRBD2 | 16 | CASSETSGGAWETQYF
TRBV4-1 | - | 16 | CASSQVGGGKYNEQFF
TRBV9 | TRBD2 | 14 | CASSAGGWDNEQFF
TRBV5-8 | - | 13 | CASSLGVSETQYF
TRBV4-1 | - | 15 | CASSLAGGPVGELFF
TRBV6-5 | - | 12 | CASRDWRNEQYF
TRBV27 | - | 15 | CASSLGGGAGTEAFF
TRBV7-9 | TRBD2 | 17 | CASLSPLAAGGTGELFF
TRBV9 | TRBD1 | 15 | CASSVGTGYSDTQYF
TRBV27 | TRBD2 | 16 | CASSPSAGEITDTQYF
TRBV9 | TRBD1 | 18 | CASSASGQGLERGYGYTF
TRBV5-5 | - | 14 | CASSRGITPYEQYF
TRBV5-6 | TRBD2 | 17 | CASSFPGTSGGPYEQYF
TRBV27 | - | 13 | CASSYRISYEQYF
TRBV4-3 | - | 18 | CASSPLLFDSRSYNEQFF
TRBV7-8 | - | 13 | CASSLGQGGEQYF
TRBV25-1 | - | 11 | CASTKGIEQFF
TRBV11-2 | - | 15 | CASSLMLGADDTQYF
TRBV5-1 | - | 13 | CASSLAGRSQRYF
TRBV4-1 | TRBD1 | 16 | CASSLTGGEGTDTQYF
TRBV27 | TRBD1 | 13 | CASSVGQAYEQYF
TRBV28 | TRBD1 | 15 | CASSFPGTGPYEQYF
TRBV6-5 | TRBD1 | 14 | CASSPTGDKNIQYF
TRBV27 | TRBD1 | 16 | CASSTATGEYNSPLHF
TRBV5-5 | - | 13 | CASSLAPENEQFF
TRBV4-1 | - | 18 | CASSQDIPQGMVGTEAFF
TRBV27 | - | 17 | CASSLGAGGGRQETQYF
TRBV7-9 | - | 14 | CASSPVRGGETQYF
TRBV5-4 | TRBD1 | 16 | CASSASGTGAGETQYF